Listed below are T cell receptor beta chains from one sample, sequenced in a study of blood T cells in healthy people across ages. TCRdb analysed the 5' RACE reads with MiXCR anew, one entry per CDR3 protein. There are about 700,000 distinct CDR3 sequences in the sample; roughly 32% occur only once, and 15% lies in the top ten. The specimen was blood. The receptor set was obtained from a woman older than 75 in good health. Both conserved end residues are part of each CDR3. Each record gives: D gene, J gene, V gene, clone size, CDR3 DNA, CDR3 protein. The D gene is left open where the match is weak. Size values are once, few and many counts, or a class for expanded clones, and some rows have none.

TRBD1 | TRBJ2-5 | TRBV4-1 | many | TGCGCCAGCAGCCAAGATATACCCATTGAGGGGGCTTTAGAGACCCAGTACTTC | CASSQDIPIEGALETQYF
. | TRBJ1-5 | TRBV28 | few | TGTGCCAGCAGTTTTCGACGGAGCAATCAGCCCCAGCATTTT | CASSFRRSNQPQHF
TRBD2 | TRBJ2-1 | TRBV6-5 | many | TGTGCCAGCAGTTACTCGACGTCAGCGGGGGGGGGCAATGAGCAGTTCTTC | CASSYSTSAGGGNEQFF
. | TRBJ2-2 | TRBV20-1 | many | TGCAGTGCTAGAGAAGGCGGCCCAAACGGGGAGCTGTTTTTT | CSAREGGPNGELFF
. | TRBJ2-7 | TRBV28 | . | TGTGCCGGCGTTACACCAGGACCCTACGAGCAGTACTTC | CAGVTPGPYEQYF
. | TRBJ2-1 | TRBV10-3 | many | TGTGCCATCAGTGGCGGGCGGGGCGACAATGAGCAGTTCTTC | CAISGGRGDNEQFF
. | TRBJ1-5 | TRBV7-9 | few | TGTGCCAGCAGCTTTGGAGGTTATGGTCAGCCCCAGCATTTT | CASSFGGYGQPQHF
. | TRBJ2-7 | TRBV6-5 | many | TGTGCCAGCAGCGACATGGGGGCCTCACGCTACGAGCAGTACTTC | CASSDMGASRYEQYF
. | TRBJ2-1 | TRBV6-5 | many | TGTGCCAGCACTACCCCGGACAGACCCTACAATGAGCAGTTCTTC | CASTTPDRPYNEQFF
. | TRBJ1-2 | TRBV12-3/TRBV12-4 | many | TGTGCCAGCGCCGCCGCAAGCGTTTGGGATGGCTACACCTTC | CASAAASVWDGYTF
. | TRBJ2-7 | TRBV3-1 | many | TGTGCCAGCAGCCAAGGGGGCTACGAGCAGTACTTC | CASSQGGYEQYF
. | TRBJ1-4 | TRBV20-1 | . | TGCAGTGCCCGAACCGCGGGCCGTGAAAAACTGGTTTTT | CSARTAGREKLVF
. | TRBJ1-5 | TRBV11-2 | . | TGTGCCAGCAGCTTTGGTCTGTTCAATCAGCCCCAGCATTTT | CASSFGLFNQPQHF
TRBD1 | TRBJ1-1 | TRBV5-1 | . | TGCGCCAGCAGCTTTACCGGGACAGAGAACACTGAAGCTTTCTTT | CASSFTGTENTEAFF
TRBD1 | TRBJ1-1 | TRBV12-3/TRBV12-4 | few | TGTGCCAGCAGCAGACAGGGGAGGAACTCTGAAGCTTTCTTT | CASSRQGRNSEAFF
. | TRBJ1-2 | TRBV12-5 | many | TGTGCTAGTGGTTTGGTAGCACCGGGGAGCGACTATGGCTACACCTTC | CASGLVAPGSDYGYTF
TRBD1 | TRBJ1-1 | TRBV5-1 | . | TGCGCCAGCAGCGTGGCAAGGGGGCCCGTAATGAACACTGAAGCTTTCTTT | CASSVARGPVMNTEAFF
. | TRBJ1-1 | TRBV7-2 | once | TGTGCCAGCAGCTTAGCGGGTAGGGGGGTGGGAACTGAAGCTTTCTTT | CASSLAGRGVGTEAFF
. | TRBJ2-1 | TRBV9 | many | TGTGCCAGCAGCGTAGCTGGCGAGGATGAGCAGTTCTTC | CASSVAGEDEQFF
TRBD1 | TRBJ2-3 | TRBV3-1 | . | TGTGCCAGCAGCCAAAAAGGAGGACAGGGGCTGGATACGCAGTATTTT | CASSQKGGQGLDTQYF
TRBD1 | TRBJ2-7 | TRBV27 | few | TGTGCCAGCAGTTTCAAAGGACAGGGTTACGAGCAGTACTTC | CASSFKGQGYEQYF
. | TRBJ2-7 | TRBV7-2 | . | TGTGCCAGCAGCTTATGGTCTAGCCCCGAGCAGTACTTC | CASSLWSSPEQYF
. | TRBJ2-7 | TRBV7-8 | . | TGTGCCAGCAGCTTAGCAGCGAGCCTCTACGAGCAGTACTTC | CASSLAASLYEQYF
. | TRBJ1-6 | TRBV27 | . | TGTGCCAGCAGTTTATCTTTGAATTCACCCCTCCACTTT | CASSLSLNSPLHF
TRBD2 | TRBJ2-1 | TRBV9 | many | TGTGCCAGCAGCGGGACTAGCGGCTACAATGAGCAGTTCTTC | CASSGTSGYNEQFF
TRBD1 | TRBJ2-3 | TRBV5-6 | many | TGTGCCAGCAGCCCGGACAGGGGGCGAAGTAGAGATACGCAGTATTTT | CASSPDRGRSRDTQYF
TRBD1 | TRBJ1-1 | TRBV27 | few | TGTGCCAGCTCAAAGTCCGTGGGGACAGGGCCCACTGAAGCTTTCTTT | CASSKSVGTGPTEAFF
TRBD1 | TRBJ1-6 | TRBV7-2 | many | TGTGCCAGCAGAGGGGACAGGGCCCATAATTCACCCCTCCACTTT | CASRGDRAHNSPLHF
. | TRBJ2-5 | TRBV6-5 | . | TGTGCCAGCAGGACCGCCAAAGAGACCCAGTACTTC | CASRTAKETQYF
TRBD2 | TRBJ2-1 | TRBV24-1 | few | TGTGCCACCAGTGATGGGACTAGCGGCTTCTACAATGAGCAGTTCTTC | CATSDGTSGFYNEQFF
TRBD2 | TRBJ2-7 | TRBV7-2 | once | TGTGCCAGCAGCTTACTCGCGGGGGGGAACCTCTACGAGCAGTACTTC | CASSLLAGGNLYEQYF
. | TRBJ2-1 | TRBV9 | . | TGTGCCAGCAGCGCCCCCGAACGGGGAGCGGTCAATGAGCAGTTCTTC | CASSAPERGAVNEQFF
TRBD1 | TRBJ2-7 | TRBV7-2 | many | TGTGCCAGCAGCAGCGACAGGGGAAGCTACGAGCAGTACTTC | CASSSDRGSYEQYF
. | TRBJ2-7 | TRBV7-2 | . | TGTGCCAGCAGCTTTACCCTCCAGACCTACGAGCAGTACTTC | CASSFTLQTYEQYF
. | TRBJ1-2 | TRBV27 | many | TGTGCCAGCAGTACGGGACCTAGTGGCTACACCTTC | CASSTGPSGYTF
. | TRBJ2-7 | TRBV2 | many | TGTGCCAGCAGTGAAGCGGGGCTCTTCGGTATCAAGCAGTACTTC | CASSEAGLFGIKQYF
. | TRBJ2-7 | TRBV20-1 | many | TGCAGTGCTAAAGGCCAGTGGATCGAGCAGTACTTC | CSAKGQWIEQYF
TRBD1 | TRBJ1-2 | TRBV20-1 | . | TGCAGTGCTAAGAAGACGCATCCAGGGGGAAACTATGGCTACACCTTC | CSAKKTHPGGNYGYTF
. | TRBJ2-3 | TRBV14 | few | TGTGCCAGCAGCCAAGATGGTCCTAAACGAGGAGATCCGCAGTATTTT | CASSQDGPKRGDPQYF
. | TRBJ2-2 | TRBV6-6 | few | TGTGCCAGCAGCTCCGACAGGACCGGGGAGCTGTTTTTT | CASSSDRTGELFF
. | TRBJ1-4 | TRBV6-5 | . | TGTGCCAGCAGTTACTCTGGGGCCGCAGTAACTAATGAAAAACTGTTTTTT | CASSYSGAAVTNEKLFF
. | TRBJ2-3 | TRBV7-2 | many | TGTGCCAGCAGCCCATACCCGACAGAGGATACGCAGTATTTT | CASSPYPTEDTQYF
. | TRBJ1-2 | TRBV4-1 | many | TGCGCCAGCAGCCCTCTACCTGGAACAGCGGGCTATGGCTACACCTTC | CASSPLPGTAGYGYTF
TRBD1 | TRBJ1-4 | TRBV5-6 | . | TGTGCCAGCAGCTTTGGGACAGGGGGTGAAAAACTGTTTTTT | CASSFGTGGEKLFF
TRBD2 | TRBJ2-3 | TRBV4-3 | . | TGCGCCAGCAGCCAGGGACTAGCGGGAACCAGAGATACGCAGTATTTT | CASSQGLAGTRDTQYF
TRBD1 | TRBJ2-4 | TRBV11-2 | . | TGTGCCAGCACCACTACAGGGGGCAGAACTAGACCATCACTAGCCAAAAACATTCAGTACTTC | CASTTTGGRTRPSLAKNIQYF
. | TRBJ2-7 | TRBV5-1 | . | TGCGCCAGCAGCTTGGGGTGGGTTCGCGAGCAGTACTTC | CASSLGWVREQYF
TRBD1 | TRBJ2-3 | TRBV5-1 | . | TGCGCCAGCAGCGCCCGGGGACAGCCCCACACAGATACGCAGTATTTT | CASSARGQPHTDTQYF
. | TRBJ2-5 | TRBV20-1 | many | TGCAGTGCTGTCGCCCCGTCGGGAGAGACCCAGTACTTC | CSAVAPSGETQYF
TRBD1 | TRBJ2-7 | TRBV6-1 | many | TGTGCCAGAAGAGGACAGGGATACGAGCAGTACTTC | CARRGQGYEQYF
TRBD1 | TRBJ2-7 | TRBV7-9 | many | TGTGCCAGCAGCTCGCCGGACAGGGGGCCCTACGAGCAGTACTTC | CASSSPDRGPYEQYF
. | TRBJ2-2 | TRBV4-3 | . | TGCGCCAGCAGCAAAGACAGAGGTCACCCCGGGGAGCTGTTTTTT | CASSKDRGHPGELFF
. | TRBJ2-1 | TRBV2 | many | TGTGCCAGCAGTGGAACCAGCGGAACCTACAATGAGCAGTTCTTC | CASSGTSGTYNEQFF
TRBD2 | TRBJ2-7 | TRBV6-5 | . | TGTGCCAGCAGTTACCTGGGACTAGCGGGGGGGTGCGAGCAGTGCTTC | CASSYLGLAGGCEQCF
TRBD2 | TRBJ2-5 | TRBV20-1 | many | TGCAGTGCTAGAGATCCCGGGGCTAGCGGGCTCCAAGAGACCCAGTACTTC | CSARDPGASGLQETQYF